The 16 T cell receptor beta chains below were found in one sample sequenced in a study of blood T cell repertoires in COVID-19. Produced via immunoSEQ multiplex PCR; TCRdb's table is partial and in-frame only. The data show about 59,000 clones, with approximately 90% seen just once and about a sixth held by the top ten. The sequencing input was peripheral blood. The receptors originated from a man older than 75 with acute or convalescent COVID-19.

This clone has a single count. The gene calls are TRBV7-2 and TRBJ2-2; D is possibly TRBD1 (5 bases). Trimming took 6 bases from V and 1 from J, leaving 9 bases between them. Germline V CDR1 and CDR2: SGHTA, FQGNSA. This CDR3 is 14 amino acids long. CDR3 in amino acids: CASRGVQNTGELFF. The CDR3 DNA follows: TGTGCCAGCAGAGGGGTGCAGAACACCGGGGAGCTGTTTTTT.

The chain is built from TRBV19 and TRBJ2-2; 10 bases are shared with TRBD1. The junction had 11 bases not matched to a gene; V was cut back by 4 bases and J by 0 bases. In germline, CDR1 is LNHDA, CDR2 SQIVND (reference sequence). The CDR3 extends over 19 amino acids. The CDR3: CASSTINTGQGANTGELFF. CDR3 coding DNA: TGTGCCAGTAGTACCATCAATACCGGACAGGGGGCGAACACCGGGGAGCTGTTTTTT.

V gene TRBV10-3 combines with J gene TRBJ1-3; 7 bases match TRBD1. The CDR3 loop spans 16 amino acids. The germline gives CDR1 ENHRY, CDR2 SYGVKD. J lost 0 bases, V lost 7 bases, and 9 bases had no gene match. In nucleotides, the CDR3 is TGTGCCATCAATTTAGGGGGCGGATTCTCTGGAAACACCATATATTTT. As protein: CAINLGGGFSGNTIYF.

The sample holds one count of this clone. CDR3 bases: TGTGCCAGCAGTTGGGCCGAGCAGTACTTC. This translates into CASSWAEQYF. V and J are TRBV27 and TRBJ2-7, with unresolved D. V was trimmed by 4 bases and J by 6 bases, leaving 4 bases between them. In germline, CDR1 is MNHEY, CDR2 SMNVEV (reference sequence). This CDR3 is 10 amino acids long.

The genes are TRBV5-1 and TRBJ2-7; D unresolved. The CDR3 totals 14 residues. Germline V CDR1 and CDR2: SGHRS, YFSETQ. V shed 1 base and J shed 2 bases, with 10 bases lying between them. This chain's CDR3 is CASSLMGSTYEQYF. CDR3 nucleotide sequence: TGCGCCAGCAGCTTGATGGGCAGTACCTACGAGCAGTACTTC.

The rearrangement joins TRBV5-1 to TRBJ2-5; 12 positions agree with TRBD1. Per germline, CDR1 SGHRS and CDR2 YFSETQ. V was pared by 3 bases and J by 0 bases, with 3 bases of the junction left unmatched. This CDR3 region has 16 residues. CDR3 nucleotides: TGCGCCAGCAGCTGGGGGACAGGGGGCAACCAAGAGACCCAGTACTTC. As protein: CASSWGTGGNQETQYF. The full variable domain, completed using reference TRBV5-1 and TRBJ2-5, is KAGVTQTPRYLIKTRGQQVTLSCSPISGHRSVSWYQQTPGQGLQFLFEYFSETQRNKGNFPGRFSGRQFSNSRSEMNVSTLELGDSALYLCASSWGTGGNQETQYFGPGTRLLVL.

The V and J genes are TRBV30 and TRBJ2-5; 12 bases agree with TRBD2. The germline CDR1 and CDR2 sequences are GTSNPN and SVGIG (reference sequence). The trim removed 4 bases at V and 4 bases at J, leaving 7 bases unmatched. The CDR3 sequence is 15 residues long. In DNA, the CDR3 is TGTGCCTGGACCCGAGGACTAGCGGGGCCAGAGACCCAGTACTTC. Amino acid sequence: CAWTRGLAGPETQYF.

The rearrangement uses TRBV4-1 and TRBJ2-7; D not certain. Germline assignment: CDR1 MGHRA and CDR2 YSYEKL. With 0 bases removed from V and 4 bases from J, the gap between germline ends came to 7 bases. The CDR3 length is 13 residues. CDR3 region: CASSQDRSYEQYF. In nucleotides, the CDR3 is TGCGCCAGCAGCCAAGATAGGAGTTACGAGCAGTACTTC.

Here the CDR3 DNA reads TGCAGCGTGACAGGGGGCTCTGGGGCCAACGTCCTGACTTTC. Translation gives CSVTGGSGANVLTF. The rearrangement links TRBV29-1 to TRBJ2-6; TRBD1 agrees at 9 bases. Trimming removed 6 bases from V and 0 bases from J; junction bases left unmatched: 0. Germline values: CDR1 SQVTM, CDR2 ANQGSEA. The CDR3 consists of 14 residues.

The rearrangement links TRBV28 to TRBJ1-1; 11 bases match TRBD1. The CDR3 length is 16 residues. The J segment lost 0 bases and the V segment lost 8 bases, leaving 8 bases of the junction unmatched. The germline V gene encodes CDR1 MDHEN and CDR2 SYDVKM. In DNA, the CDR3 is TGTGCCAGCTACGCACCGGGACAGGGGGTGAACACTGAAGCTTTCTTT. This codes for CASYAPGQGVNTEAFF.

This chain uses TRBV5-1 with TRBJ2-3, with 12 bases fitting TRBD1. The trim removed 4 bases at V and 4 bases at J, leaving 4 bases unmatched. CDR1 and CDR2 (germline): SGHRS, YFSETQ. This CDR3 is 15 amino acids long. The CDR3 spells CASSKGQGAPDTQYF. The CDR3, as DNA: TGCGCCAGCAGCAAGGGACAGGGGGCCCCAGATACGCAGTATTTT.

The gene calls are TRBV28 and TRBJ1-1, with 7 bases aligning to TRBD1. CDR1 is MDHEN, CDR2 SYDVKM, per germline. V trimming: 9 bases; J trimming: 3 bases; junction bases outside the gene matches: 7. The CDR3 loop spans 13 amino acids. The CDR3 DNA reads TGTGCCAGTACAATAACAGGGGACACTGAAGCTTTCTTT. This encodes CASTITGDTEAFF.

V gene TRBV28 combines with J gene TRBJ1-1; 7 bases match TRBD1. CDR1 MDHEN and CDR2 SYDVKM come from the germline V gene. The CDR3 is made up of 13 amino acids. V lost 10 bases to trimming and J lost 7 bases; unmatched junction nucleotides: 12. CDR3 nucleotides: TGTGCCACCCTATCAGGGGGAAGGGGTGAAGCTTTCTTT. Protein sequence: CATLSGGRGEAFF.

The V and J genes are TRBV27 and TRBJ2-2; D uncertain. CDR1 is MNHEY and CDR2 is SMNVEV in the germline V gene (reference sequence). This CDR3 is 13 amino acids long. The V gene lost 0 bases and the J gene lost 4 bases, with 3 bases spanning the gap. The CDR3 here is CASSLSVTGELFF. Here the CDR3 DNA reads TGTGCCAGCAGTTTATCCGTCACCGGGGAGCTGTTTTTT.

The chain combines TRBV27 with TRBJ2-6, with TRBD1 matching over 9 bases. After removal of 6 bases from V and 4 bases from J, the junction contained 10 bases not matched to a gene. Germline V lookup: CDR1 MNHEY, CDR2 SMNVEV (reference sequence). The CDR3 sequence is 17 residues long. CDR3 amino acids: CASSTGQGRAGANVLTF. As DNA, the CDR3 is TGTGCCAGCAGCACCGGACAGGGGAGGGCGGGGGCCAACGTCCTGACTTTC. Drawing the rest from reference TRBV27 and TRBJ2-6, the complete variable domain is EAQVTQNPRYLITVTGKKLTVTCSQNMNHEYMSWYRQDPGLGLRQIYYSMNVEVTDKGDVPEGYKVSRKEKRNFPLILESPSPNQTSLYFCASSTGQGRAGANVLTFGAGSRLTVL.

The chain has TRBV7-2 and TRBJ2-6; D is uncertain. Trimming pared 3 bases from V and 2 bases from J, leaving 14 bases between. This CDR3 has 17 residues. Germline CDR1 is SGHTA and CDR2 is FQGNSA. CDR3 in amino acids: CASSFSGSTPGANVLTF. The CDR3 DNA is TGTGCCAGCAGCTTCTCCGGGTCTACGCCTGGGGCCAACGTCCTGACTTTC.